These 5 T cell receptor beta chains came from one sample sequenced in a study of blood T cell repertoires in COVID-19. The data were produced by immunoSEQ multiplex PCR, yet TCRdb's version contains in-frame clones alone and is incomplete. Counted here are around 230,000 clones, 84% occurring once; the ten biggest clones make up over 2%. The specimen sequenced was peripheral blood. The receptors were gathered from a man between 35 and 55 years old who had recovered from COVID-19.

The V and J genes are TRBV9 and TRBJ2-1; D is possibly TRBD1 (6 bases). This CDR3 is built from 15 residues. Germline assignment: CDR1 SGDLS and CDR2 YYNGEE. V dropped 0 bases and J dropped 4 bases, with 11 bases sitting between them. The CDR3 sequence is CASSVGGRPYNEQFF. The CDR3 nucleotides are TGTGCCAGCAGCGTAGGGGGGCGGCCTTACAATGAGCAGTTCTTC.

The gene calls are TRBV5-1 and TRBJ2-2; D may be TRBD1 (5 bases). CDR1 and CDR2 from the germline V gene are SGHRS and YFSETQ. The CDR3 length is 14 residues. Trimming took off 1 base at V and 6 bases at J, with 10 bases between the two ends. CDR3 region: CASSLSGFAGELFF. The CDR3 nucleotides read TGCGCCAGCAGCTTGTCAGGGTTCGCCGGGGAGCTGTTTTTT.

The rearrangement links TRBV7-2 to TRBJ1-6; D possibly corresponds to TRBD1 (6 bases). The CDR3 has 16 residues. Germline V CDR1 and CDR2: SGHTA, FQGNSA. V lost 1 base and J lost 6, with 13 bases in between. CDR3 loop: CASSLGPGVVNSPLHF. The CDR3, as DNA: TGTGCCAGCAGCTTAGGCCCAGGGGTCGTTAATTCACCCCTCCACTTT.

The V gene is TRBV29-1, the J gene TRBJ1-2; D not certain. Trimming removed 7 bases at V and 0 bases at J, with 12 bases between. The CDR3 extends over 13 amino acids. CDR1 is SQVTM, CDR2 ANQGSEA, per germline. Here the CDR3 DNA reads TGCAGCGCCCAGGTTAGAGCTAACTATGGCTACACCTTC. Translating it yields CSAQVRANYGYTF.

The gene calls are TRBV4-1 and TRBJ2-1; 7 bases agree with TRBD2. The V segment lost 4 bases and the J segment 7 bases; nucleotides outside the gene matches: 16. CDR3 size: 17 residues. The germline V gene encodes CDR1 MGHRA and CDR2 YSYEKL. Here the CDR3 reads CASSLPWTRGDRNEQFF. For the CDR3, the DNA is TGCGCCAGCAGCCTGCCCTGGACTAGAGGGGATAGGAATGAGCAGTTCTTC.